These T cell receptor beta chains were read from a single sample in a study of T-cell reconstitution after alpha-beta-depleted transplantation in children. From the PCR reads, TCRdb called clonotypes with MiXCR, one entry per CDR3 protein. This sample carries just under 250,000 distinct CDR3 sequences, over 20% of them seen once, and the ten largest clones take about 2.6%. Specimen: PBMCs, collected before TCRalphabeta/CD19-depleted stem cell transplant. Receptors were obtained from a girl aged 2-10 years with Fanconi anemia, due to receive a stem cell transplant. The CDR3 runs from the conserved cysteine through the conserved F or W. The D gene is left open where the match is weak. Size is stated for part of the rows, as once, few or many counts, or as a class when the clone is expanded.

v_gene	d_gene	abundance	j_gene	CDR3aa	CDR3nt
TRBV5-1	TRBD2	few	TRBJ2-7	CASSLGLAGRDYEQYF	TGCGCCAGCAGCTTGGGACTAGCGGGCCGGGACTACGAGCAGTACTTC
TRBV10-1	-	-	TRBJ1-6	CASSESNNSPLHF	TGCGCCAGCAGTGAGTCGAATAATTCACCCCTCCACTTT
TRBV29-1	TRBD2	many	TRBJ2-7	CSVSAGTSGSYEQYF	TGCAGCGTGTCGGCGGGGACTAGCGGGAGCTACGAGCAGTACTTC
TRBV20-1	-	-	TRBJ2-2	CSASLFYRESGTGELFF	TGCAGTGCTAGCTTATTTTACAGGGAATCGGGCACCGGGGAGCTGTTTTTT
TRBV29-1	-	-	TRBJ1-1	CSVPTETEAFF	TGCAGCGTCCCGACAGAGACTGAAGCTTTCTTT
TRBV18	-	many	TRBJ2-5	CASSPQRQLLQETQYF	TGTGCCAGCTCACCACAGCGTCAACTTCTTCAAGAGACCCAGTACTTC
TRBV7-2	-	-	TRBJ2-7	CASSLVQHYEQYF	TGTGCCAGCAGCTTAGTCCAGCACTACGAGCAGTACTTC
TRBV20-1	TRBD2	-	TRBJ2-1	CSARPPGLAGGYNEQFF	TGCAGTGCTAGACCTCCGGGACTAGCGGGGGGTTACAATGAGCAGTTCTTC
TRBV25-1	-	few	TRBJ1-6	CASSEIGTDSPLHF	TGTGCCAGCAGTGAGATCGGGACGGATTCACCCCTCCACTTT
TRBV20-1	-	-	TRBJ2-3	CSARKQGGWPTDTQYF	TGCAGTGCTAGGAAACAGGGAGGATGGCCCACAGATACGCAGTATTTT
TRBV6-2/TRBV6-3	-	-	TRBJ2-7	CASSPVVYPYEQYF	TGTGCCAGCAGTCCCGTCGTTTATCCCTACGAGCAGTACTTC
TRBV7-3	TRBD1	few	TRBJ2-3	CASSYGQGNTDTQYF	TGTGCCAGCAGCTACGGACAGGGGAACACAGATACGCAGTATTTT
TRBV24-1	-	many	TRBJ2-7	CATSGPGDPYYEQYF	TGTGCCACCAGTGGACCCGGGGACCCTTACTACGAGCAGTACTTC
TRBV6-5	-	many	TRBJ1-2	CASSYGITGYGYTF	TGTGCCAGCAGTTACGGCATAACAGGGTATGGCTACACCTTC
TRBV29-1	TRBD2	-	TRBJ2-1	CSVGILAGPYNEQFF	TGCAGCGTTGGAATACTAGCGGGGCCCTACAATGAGCAGTTCTTC
TRBV28	-	many	TRBJ2-5	CASSLWEETQYF	TGTGCCAGCAGTTTATGGGAAGAGACCCAGTACTTC
TRBV20-1	-	-	TRBJ1-5	CSARGTVSNQPQHF	TGCAGTGCTAGGGGGACGGTGAGCAATCAGCCCCAGCATTTT
TRBV29-1	TRBD2	few	TRBJ2-1	CSVVTSGYNEQFF	TGCAGCGTTGTAACTAGCGGCTACAATGAGCAGTTCTTC
TRBV4-2	-	few	TRBJ2-3	CASSQEWRNTDTQYF	TGTGCCAGCAGCCAAGAGTGGCGGAACACAGATACGCAGTATTTT
TRBV12-3/TRBV12-4	TRBD1	many	TRBJ2-5	CASSPRDRAIETQYF	TGTGCCAGCAGTCCTAGGGACAGGGCGATAGAGACCCAGTACTTC
TRBV29-1	-	few	TRBJ2-5	CSVILGGYQETQYF	TGCAGCGTAATCCTAGGGGGGTACCAAGAGACCCAGTACTTC
TRBV28	-	many	TRBJ2-7	CASSFGGSFYEQYF	TGTGCCAGCAGCTTTGGAGGGAGTTTTTACGAGCAGTACTTC
TRBV20-1	-	few	TRBJ2-7	CSARVGSGIYEQYF	TGCAGTGCTAGAGTCGGTTCGGGAATCTACGAGCAGTACTTC
TRBV5-1	-	-	TRBJ2-7	CASSLAPLPDTYEQYF	TGCGCCAGCAGCTTGGCCCCGCTACCGGATACCTACGAGCAGTACTTC
TRBV29-1	-	-	TRBJ1-2	CSAGAGYTF	TGCAGCGCGGGGGCTGGCTACACCTTC
TRBV20-1	-	many	TRBJ2-3	CSAVEVGKDTQYF	TGCAGTGCCGTCGAAGTGGGAAAAGATACGCAGTATTTT
TRBV21-1	-	few	TRBJ2-1	CASSKARVAADHNEQFF	TGTGCCAGCAGCAAAGCGCGGGTGGCCGCCGACCACAATGAGCAGTTCTTC
TRBV3-1	-	-	TRBJ2-1	CASTQSKTGSSNEQFF	TGTGCCAGCACCCAATCCAAAACGGGCAGCTCCAATGAGCAGTTCTTC
TRBV20-1	-	-	TRBJ2-3	CSASGGGAHTDTQYF	TGCAGTGCTAGCGGTGGGGGCGCCCATACAGATACGCAGTATTTT
TRBV4-2	TRBD2	few	TRBJ2-6	CASSHDGSGLEAMFSGANVLTF	TGTGCCAGCAGCCATGACGGTTCAGGACTAGAGGCGATGTTCTCTGGGGCCAACGTCCTGACTTTC
TRBV12-3/TRBV12-4	TRBD2	many	TRBJ2-1	CASSLVTSGHNEQFF	TGTGCCAGCAGTTTGGTGACTAGCGGACACAATGAGCAGTTCTTC
TRBV10-3	-	many	TRBJ2-7	CAISHEGDEQYF	TGTGCCATCAGCCACGAGGGCGACGAGCAGTACTTC
TRBV7-9	TRBD2	many	TRBJ2-7	CASSLLAGGITYEQYF	TGTGCCAGCAGCTTACTAGCGGGAGGGATTACCTACGAGCAGTACTTC
TRBV20-1	TRBD2	many	TRBJ2-3	CSAPLAGGLIDTQYF	TGCAGTGCACCACTAGCGGGGGGCTTGATAGATACGCAGTATTTT
TRBV7-2	-	many	TRBJ2-1	CASSRRPSSYNEQFF	TGTGCCAGCAGCCGACGGCCCAGCTCCTACAATGAGCAGTTCTTC
TRBV12-3/TRBV12-4	-	many	TRBJ2-3	CASRPSSAHTQYF	TGTGCCAGCAGACCTTCTAGCGCACATACGCAGTATTTT
TRBV29-1	-	many	TRBJ1-6	CSAKEGFDSPLHF	TGCAGCGCAAAAGAGGGTTTTGATTCACCCCTCCACTTT
TRBV4-2	-	many	TRBJ2-3	CASSQDLTEPSSTDTQYF	TGTGCCAGCAGCCAAGATTTGACTGAGCCGTCTAGCACAGATACGCAGTATTTT
TRBV19	TRBD1	many	TRBJ1-1	CASSREGAGNTEAFF	TGTGCCAGTAGCCGAGAGGGGGCAGGGAACACTGAAGCTTTCTTT
TRBV6-5	TRBD2	few	TRBJ2-1	CASSYSAGTKNNEQFF	TGTGCCAGCAGTTACTCCGCCGGGACTAAAAACAATGAGCAGTTCTTC
TRBV20-1	-	few	TRBJ2-7	CSADGRGGTYEQYF	TGCAGTGCTGATGGGAGGGGGGGGACCTACGAGCAGTACTTC
TRBV4-1	TRBD1	-	TRBJ2-7	CASSQVGQGAMSYEQYF	TGCGCCAGCAGCCAAGTAGGTCAGGGGGCGATGTCCTACGAGCAGTACTTC
TRBV29-1	TRBD1	once	TRBJ2-3	CSGNNPGQGADTQYF	TGCAGCGGGAATAACCCGGGACAGGGAGCAGATACGCAGTATTTT
TRBV6-1	TRBD2	-	TRBJ2-4	CASRSLAGGYLAKNIQYF	TGTGCCAGCAGGTCACTAGCGGGGGGGTACCTAGCCAAAAACATTCAGTACTTC
TRBV29-1	TRBD1	-	TRBJ2-3	CSSGTGNTDTQYF	TGCAGTTCAGGGACAGGGAACACAGATACGCAGTATTTT
TRBV12-3/TRBV12-4	TRBD2	many	TRBJ2-3	CASSQAGGSTDTQYF	TGTGCCAGCAGTCAAGCGGGAGGGAGTACAGATACGCAGTATTTT
TRBV6-5	TRBD2	-	TRBJ2-7	CASSYSAGRAYEQYF	TGTGCCAGCAGTTACTCGGCGGGGAGGGCCTACGAGCAGTACTTC
TRBV4-2	-	many	TRBJ2-3	CASSQRIWGDTQYF	TGTGCCAGCAGCCAAAGGATTTGGGGAGATACGCAGTATTTT
TRBV9	-	few	TRBJ2-2	CASSVASDTGELFF	TGTGCCAGCAGCGTAGCCAGCGACACCGGGGAGCTGTTTTTT
TRBV5-1	-	many	TRBJ2-7	CASSLVPSSYEQYF	TGCGCCAGCAGCTTGGTCCCTAGCTCCTACGAGCAGTACTTC
TRBV12-3/TRBV12-4	TRBD2	many	TRBJ2-3	CASSPGTRRGTDTQYF	TGTGCCAGCAGTCCCGGGACTAGGAGGGGCACAGATACGCAGTATTTT
TRBV28	-	-	TRBJ2-1	CASSSALSAGPNEQFF	TGTGCCAGCAGTTCGGCTCTCTCTGCAGGGCCGAACGAGCAGTTCTTC
TRBV29-1	-	-	TRBJ2-7	CSVVPKDSYYEQYF	TGCAGCGTGGTACCTAAGGACAGCTACTACGAGCAGTACTTC
TRBV4-2	TRBD1	many	TRBJ1-1	CASSPTPFSSTGLNTEAFF	TGTGCCAGCAGCCCTACCCCGTTTTCTTCGACAGGGCTGAACACTGAAGCTTTCTTT